This is a list of T cell receptor beta chains from one sample in a study of T cell responses to AZD1222 COVID-19 vaccine. Clones were sequenced by immunoSEQ multiplex PCR, and TCRdb holds only the in-frame ones, with some missing. The sample holds about 130,000 clones, 80% to 90% seen once. The specimen was peripheral blood, collected on day 0 of AZD1222 vaccination. The origin of the receptors is an adult in good health. Each CDR3 is given with its conserved first and last residue. The D gene is left open where the match is weak. Clone size is stated in some rows and not others, as once, few, many or a class when expanded.

d_call j_call v_call clone_size cdr3_aa cdr3_nt
- TRBJ2-6 TRBV7-9 - CASSGGRQAANSGANVLTF TGTGCCAGCAGCGGGGGTCGACAGGCGGCAAACTCTGGGGCCAACGTCCTGACTTTC
- TRBJ1-3 TRBV3-1/TRBV3-2 - CASSQKGSTIYF TGTGCCAGCAGCCAAAAAGGATCCACCATATATTTT
TRBD2 TRBJ2-1 TRBV12-5 - CASGLNSGPSGGQFF TGTGCTAGTGGTTTGAACAGCGGCCCCTCGGGAGGGCAGTTCTTC
TRBD2 TRBJ2-7 TRBV6-2/TRBV6-3 few CASSFPTSGDPYEQYF TGTGCCAGCAGTTTTCCGACTAGCGGGGACCCCTACGAGCAGTACTTC
- TRBJ1-5 TRBV19 - CASSITGSNQPQHF TGTGCCAGTAGTATTACCGGTAGCAATCAGCCCCAGCATTTT
TRBD1 TRBJ2-2 TRBV7-9 few CASSRTGGTNTGELFF TGTGCCAGCAGCCGAACAGGGGGCACCAACACCGGGGAGCTGTTTTTT
TRBD2 TRBJ2-7 TRBV19 - CASSIQLAGGRNEQYF TGTGCCAGTAGTATACAACTAGCGGGAGGGAGGAACGAGCAGTACTTC
- TRBJ1-1 TRBV13 - CASSLGLGGVAFF TGTGCCAGCAGCTTAGGCCTTGGGGGGGTAGCTTTCTTT
TRBD2 TRBJ2-5 TRBV3-1/TRBV3-2 - CASSQDLRRTSGKETQYF TGTGCCAGCAGCCAAGATCTTCGTCGGACTAGCGGGAAAGAGACCCAGTACTTC
- TRBJ1-6 TRBV18 - CASSSGTDSPLHF TGTGCCAGCTCGTCAGGGACGGATTCACCCCTCCACTTT
- TRBJ2-3 TRBV7-9 - CASSLDFRTQYF TGTGCCAGCAGCTTAGACTTCAGGACGCAGTATTTT
- TRBJ1-6 TRBV18 - CASSDAPNSPLHF TGTGCCAGCTCAGACGCCCCGAATTCACCCCTCCACTTT
- TRBJ1-5 TRBV5-1 - CASSRDSRPDQPQHF TGCGCCAGCAGCCGTGACAGTAGGCCCGATCAGCCCCAGCATTTT
- TRBJ1-1 TRBV5-1 few CASSWTVVGTEAFF TGCGCCAGCAGCTGGACAGTTGTTGGGACTGAAGCTTTCTTT
- TRBJ1-4 TRBV19 few CASSTWGKESWELFF TGTGCCAGTAGTACGTGGGGGAAGGAGTCTTGGGAACTGTTTTTT
- TRBJ2-7 TRBV7-2 once CSSGDYEQYF TGCTCAAGCGGCGACTACGAGCAGTACTTC
TRBD2 TRBJ2-1 TRBV5-1 - CASRTSGRSENEQFF TGCGCCAGCAGGACTAGCGGGAGGTCGGAGAATGAGCAGTTCTTC
- TRBJ1-2 TRBV6-5 - CASRRVATNYGYTF TGTGCCAGCAGAAGGGTGGCAACTAACTATGGCTACACCTTC